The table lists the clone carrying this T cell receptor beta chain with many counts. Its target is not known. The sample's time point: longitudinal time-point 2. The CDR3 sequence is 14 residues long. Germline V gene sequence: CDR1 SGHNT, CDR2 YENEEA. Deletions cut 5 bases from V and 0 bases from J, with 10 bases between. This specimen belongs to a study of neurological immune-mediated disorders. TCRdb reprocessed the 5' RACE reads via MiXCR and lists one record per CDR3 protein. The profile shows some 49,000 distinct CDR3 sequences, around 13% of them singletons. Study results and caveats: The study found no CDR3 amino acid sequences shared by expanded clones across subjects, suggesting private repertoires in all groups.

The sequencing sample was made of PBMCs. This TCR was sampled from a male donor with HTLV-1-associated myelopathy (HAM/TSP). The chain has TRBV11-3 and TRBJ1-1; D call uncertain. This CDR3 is CASSLAPLNTEAFF. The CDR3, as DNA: TGTGCCAGCAGCCTTGCCCCCTTGAACACTGAAGCTTTCTTT.